The 11 T cell receptor beta chains below were found in one sample sequenced in a study of T cells in Graves' hyperthyroidism and ophthalmopathy. It was RNA transcripts that yielded the amplified TCR beta CDR3 regions. The primer set for the first-round RT-PCR of the TCR CDR3 was HTBI. TCRdb recomputed calls from the multiplex PCR reads with MiXCR, one row per CDR3 protein. The sample lists 500,000 or so distinct CDR3 sequences; roughly 17% were seen once. The specimen sequenced was blood. The receptors stem from a young woman with Graves' ophthalmopathy.

This clonotype was detected ten times or more. The chain combines TRBV5-8 with TRBJ2-1, with a weak D call TRBD1 (6 bases). This CDR3 contains 16 residues. Germline assignment: CDR1 SGHTS and CDR2 YDEGEE. V was trimmed by 0 bases and J by 5 bases, leaving 15 bases between them. CDR3 loop: CASSLGRLRTDNEQFF. CDR3 nucleotide sequence: TGTGCCAGCAGCTTGGGACGGTTACGGACAGACAATGAGCAGTTCTTC.

This clonotype was seen ten or more times. The chain is built from TRBV5-5 and TRBJ2-7, with 7 bases matching TRBD1. This CDR3 spans 15 amino acids. Germline V gene sequence: CDR1 SGHKS, CDR2 YYEKEE (reference sequence). V was clipped by 4 bases and J by 2 bases; unmatched bases: 9. The chain's CDR3 is CASSPTGERTYEQYF. DNA of the CDR3: TGTGCCAGCAGCCCCACAGGGGAGAGGACCTACGAGCAGTACTTC. The variable domain in full, with the rest retrieved from reference TRBV5-5 and TRBJ2-7, is DAGVTQSPTHLIKTRGQQVTLRCSPISGHKSVSWYQQVLGQGPQFIFQYYEKEERGRGNFPDRFSARQFPNYSSELNVNALLLGDSALYLCASSPTGERTYEQYFGPGTRLTVT.

This clonotype was seen many times. The rearrangement joins TRBV6-1 to TRBJ2-3; TRBD1 agrees at 9 bases. The CDR3 is made up of 15 amino acids. Germline V lookup: CDR1 MNHNS, CDR2 SASEGT. J lost 5 bases, V lost 6 bases, and 9 bases had no gene match. CDR3 coding DNA: TGTGCCAGCAGGCTTAACAGGGGGCGGCTAGATACGCAGTATTTT. Amino acid sequence: CASRLNRGRLDTQYF.

In this sample, this clonotype turned up many times. The CDR3 DNA is TGCAGTGCTAGGGTCTGGGTAGCGAACACTGAAGCTTTCTTT. It translates to CSARVWVANTEAFF. The chain links TRBV20-1 to TRBJ1-1; D call uncertain. The CDR3 runs 14 residues. Looked up from germline, CDR1 is DFQATT and CDR2 is SNEGSKA (reference sequence). V was shortened by 3 bases and J by 1 base, with 12 bases between the two germline ends.

V usage is TRBV19 and J usage is TRBJ1-5, with 7 bases fitting TRBD1. V lost 4 bases and J lost 6; bases outside the gene matches: 6. The CDR3 is made up of 14 amino acids. Germline loops: CDR1 LNHDA, CDR2 SQIVND (reference sequence). In nucleotides, the CDR3 is TGTGCCAGTAGTACAGACAGGGCGGGTCAGCCCCAGCATTTT. Its translation is CASSTDRAGQPQHF.

About this clonotype: A junction boundary mismatches the germline segment, possibly from a read error. This sequence joins TRBV7-2 and TRBJ2-3; 11 bases match TRBD2. CDR1 is SGHTA and CDR2 is FQGNSA in the germline V gene. This CDR3 region has 16 residues. The CDR3 DNA follows: TGTGTCAGCAGTTGGATAGCGGGGGGGAGCACAGATACGCAGTATTTT. This translates into CVSSWIAGGSTDTQYF.

The sample holds many counts of this clonotype. V and J are TRBV5-1 and TRBJ1-1; D uncertain. The V end lost 0 bases, the J end lost 0 bases, and 9 bases lay between the germline ends. Germline-derived CDR1 and CDR2 are SGHRS and YFSETQ. This CDR3 comprises 15 residues. This CDR3 is CASSLELLMNTEAFF. The CDR3 DNA reads as TGCGCCAGCAGCTTGGAACTCCTTATGAACACTGAAGCTTTCTTT.

This chain joins TRBV19 and TRBJ1-2; D is unclear. CDR3 length: 14 residues. Germline V lookup: CDR1 LNHDA, CDR2 SQIVND (reference sequence). V was cut by 1 base and J by 4 bases, with 10 bases left in between. CDR3 amino acids: CASSIGQQRYGYTF. CDR3 DNA sequence: TGTGCCAGTAGTATAGGACAACAACGCTATGGCTACACCTTC.

This clonotype was seen repeatedly, ten times or more. The chain employs TRBV4-1 and TRBJ2-1; no clear D. The CDR3 sequence is 13 residues long. In germline, CDR1 is MGHRA, CDR2 YSYEKL. Trimming removed 4 bases from V and 8 bases from J, with 12 bases in between. The CDR3 DNA reads as TGCGCCAGCAGCCGAGATAATCCGGATGAGCAGTTCTTC. It yields the protein CASSRDNPDEQFF.

This chain joins TRBV6-6 and TRBJ1-2, with D hard to call. The ends were cut back, 1 base at V and 5 bases at J, with 17 bases in the middle. The germline V gene encodes CDR1 MNHNY and CDR2 SVGAGI (reference sequence). The CDR3 sequence is 16 residues long. The CDR3 loop is CASSYWAGRSDYGYTF. The CDR3 region has the DNA TGTGCCAGCAGTTACTGGGCAGGTCGAAGTGATTATGGCTACACCTTC.

The J gene is TRBJ2-1, the V gene TRBV28, with 10 bases that match TRBD1. V shed 10 bases and J 9 bases; nucleotides not matched to a gene: 9. Germline assignment: CDR1 MDHEN and CDR2 SYDVKM. The CDR3 loop spans 13 amino acids. As DNA, the CDR3 is TGTGCCACCTCCGGGACAGGGGTTGGTGAGCAGTTCTTC. Translation gives CATSGTGVGEQFF.